Below, one T cell receptor (beta chain) is given with its context. Its target is unknown. This sample stems from a study of cytomegalovirus exposure and HLA in healthy donors. As for the study in general: Prior work identified 120 million or so unique TCR beta sequences in 150 million to 200 million T cells. Clustering assigned about four fifths of the approximately 400 genotyped donors to the Caucasian-associated ancestry cluster.

V gave up 6 bases and J gave up 1 base, with 9 bases separating them. CDR1 and CDR2 (germline): SNHLY, FYNNEI. The CDR3 contains 13 residues. PCR amplification relied on 60 Vbeta primers (plus 13 Jbeta primers). The table came from immunoSEQ multiplex PCR; TCRdb's copy has only in-frame clones and leaves some out. The sample shows 200,000 to 250,000 clones, 76% of them seen only once. Study results and caveats: A likely sequencing artifact accounted for one observed cluster of highly shared sequence variants.

Unrecorded immune exposures were likely, despite nominal health at sampling. This sequence joins TRBV2 and TRBJ1-1; TRBD1 might be the D (5 bases). Sequenced sample: PBMCs. The receptor was isolated from a man between 18 and 29 years old in good health and CMV-seronegative. CDR3 nucleotides: TGTGCCAGCAGCGACCAGGGGAACACTGAAGCTTTCTTT. Amino acids: CASSDQGNTEAFF.